This T cell receptor (beta chain) was sequenced in a study of control samples from healthy donors and cancer patients. Per the germline V gene, CDR1 is SGHAT and CDR2 is FQNNGV. J gave up 4 bases and V 3 bases, and 6 bases lay outside the gene matches. This CDR3 has 14 amino acids. Profiled with immunoSEQ multiplex PCR; TCRdb holds only in-frame clones, not every one. The table includes approximately 130,000 clones, approximately 87% detected once. The receptor was derived from a man younger than 45 in good health. Input material: blood. The V call is TRBV11-2, the J call TRBJ2-7, with 7 bases lining up with TRBD1. The DNA of the CDR3 is TGTGCCAGCAGCTTGTGGGACAGTTCTTACGAGCAGTACTTC. Protein sequence: CASSLWDSSYEQYF.